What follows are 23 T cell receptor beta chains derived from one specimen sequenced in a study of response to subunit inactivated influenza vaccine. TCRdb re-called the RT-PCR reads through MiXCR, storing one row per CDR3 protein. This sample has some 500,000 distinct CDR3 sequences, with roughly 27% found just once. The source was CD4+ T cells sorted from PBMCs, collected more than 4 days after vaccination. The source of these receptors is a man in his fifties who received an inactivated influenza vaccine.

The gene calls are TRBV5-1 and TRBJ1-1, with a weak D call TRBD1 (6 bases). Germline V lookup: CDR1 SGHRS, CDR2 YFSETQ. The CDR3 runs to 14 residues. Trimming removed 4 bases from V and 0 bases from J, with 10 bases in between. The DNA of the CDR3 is TGCGCCAGCAGCCAACAGGGAATGAACACTGAAGCTTTCTTT. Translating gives CASSQQGMNTEAFF.

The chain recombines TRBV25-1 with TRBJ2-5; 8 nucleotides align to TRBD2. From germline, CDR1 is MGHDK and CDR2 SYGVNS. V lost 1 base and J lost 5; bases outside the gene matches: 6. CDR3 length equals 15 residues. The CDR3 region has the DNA TGTGCCAGCAGTGAATCCGGGAGGGCCTGGGAGACCCAGTACTTC. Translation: CASSESGRAWETQYF.

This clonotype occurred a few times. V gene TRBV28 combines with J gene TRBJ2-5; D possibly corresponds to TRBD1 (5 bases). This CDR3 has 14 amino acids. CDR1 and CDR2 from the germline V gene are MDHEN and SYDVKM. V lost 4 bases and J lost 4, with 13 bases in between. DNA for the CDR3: TGTGCCAGCAGTTCGGTTGGGGCGAGAGAGACCCAGTACTTC. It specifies CASSSVGARETQYF.

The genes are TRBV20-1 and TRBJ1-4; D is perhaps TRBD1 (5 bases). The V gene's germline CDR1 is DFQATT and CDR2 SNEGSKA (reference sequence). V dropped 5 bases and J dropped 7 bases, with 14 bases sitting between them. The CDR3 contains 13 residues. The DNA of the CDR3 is TGCAGTGCTCGGGACCAGGCCCCTGAAAAACTGTTTTTT. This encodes CSARDQAPEKLFF.

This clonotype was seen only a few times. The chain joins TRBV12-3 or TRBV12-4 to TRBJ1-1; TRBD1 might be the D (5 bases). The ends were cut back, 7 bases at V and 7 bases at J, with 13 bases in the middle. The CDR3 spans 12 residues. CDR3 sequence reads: CASNGADNEAFF. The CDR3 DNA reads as TGTGCCAGCAACGGGGCCGACAATGAAGCTTTCTTT.

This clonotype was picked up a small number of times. CDR3 in amino acids: CATGTTSYNEQFF. CDR3 coding DNA: TGTGCCACCGGGACTACTTCCTACAATGAGCAGTTCTTC. The rearrangement links TRBV15 to TRBJ2-1; 7 bases are shared with TRBD2. The CDR3 totals 13 residues. V dropped 8 bases and J dropped 1; count of bases not matched to a gene: 2. From germline, CDR1 is LNHNV and CDR2 YYDKDF (reference sequence). The full variable domain, its missing parts supplied by reference TRBV15 and TRBJ2-1, is DAMVIQNPRYQVTQFGKPVTLSCSQTLNHNVMYWYQQKSSQAPKLLFHYYDKDFNNEADTPDNFQSRRPNTSFCFLDIRSPGLGDTAMYLCATGTTSYNEQFFGPGTRLTVL.

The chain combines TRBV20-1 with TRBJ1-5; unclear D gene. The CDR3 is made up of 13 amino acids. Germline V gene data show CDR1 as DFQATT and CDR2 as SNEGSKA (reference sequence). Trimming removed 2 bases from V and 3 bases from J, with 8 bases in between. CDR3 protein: CSARRAANQPQHF. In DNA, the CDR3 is TGCAGTGCTAGACGTGCGGCCAATCAGCCCCAGCATTTT.

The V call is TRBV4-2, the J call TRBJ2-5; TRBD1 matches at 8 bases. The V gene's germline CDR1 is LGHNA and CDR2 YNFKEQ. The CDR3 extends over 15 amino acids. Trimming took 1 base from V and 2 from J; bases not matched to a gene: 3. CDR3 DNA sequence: TGTGCCAGCAGCCAAGCGACAGGGGTTCAAGAGACCCAGTACTTC. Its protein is CASSQATGVQETQYF.

For the CDR3, the DNA is TGTGCCAGCAGCCGCACCGAGCAGTACTTC. Encoded protein: CASSRTEQYF. This chain links TRBV5-6 with TRBJ2-7, with no clear D. The CDR3 has 10 residues. The germline V gene encodes CDR1 SGHDT and CDR2 YYEEEE. Trimming pared 4 bases from V and 6 bases from J, leaving 5 bases between.

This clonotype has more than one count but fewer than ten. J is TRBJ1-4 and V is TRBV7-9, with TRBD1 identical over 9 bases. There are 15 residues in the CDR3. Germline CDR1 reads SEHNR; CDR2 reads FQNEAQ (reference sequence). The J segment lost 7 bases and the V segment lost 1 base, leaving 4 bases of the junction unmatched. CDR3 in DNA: TGTGCCAGCAGCTTAGATCTGACAGGGGGTGAAAAACTGTTTTTT. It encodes CASSLDLTGGEKLFF.

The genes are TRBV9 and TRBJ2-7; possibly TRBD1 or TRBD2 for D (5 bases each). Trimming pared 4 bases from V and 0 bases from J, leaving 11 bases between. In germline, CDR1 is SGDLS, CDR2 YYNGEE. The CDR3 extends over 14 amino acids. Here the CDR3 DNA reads TGTGCCAGCAGCCTCCGGGACCACTCCTACGAGCAGTACTTC. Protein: CASSLRDHSYEQYF.

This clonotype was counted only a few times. The CDR3 coding sequence is TGCGCCAGCAGCTTGGGTGTATACTCCACAGATACGCAGTATTTT. Its protein is CASSLGVYSTDTQYF. The gene calls are TRBV5-1 and TRBJ2-3; unclear D gene. CDR1 is SGHRS and CDR2 is YFSETQ in the germline V gene. Trimming took off 0 bases at V and 2 bases at J, with 10 bases between the two ends. The CDR3 is made up of 15 amino acids.

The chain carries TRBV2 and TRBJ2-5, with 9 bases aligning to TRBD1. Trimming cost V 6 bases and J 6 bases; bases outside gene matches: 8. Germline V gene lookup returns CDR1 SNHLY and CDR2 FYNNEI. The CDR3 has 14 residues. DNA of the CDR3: TGTGCCAGCAGCCCCGGGACAGGGTTAAAGACCCAGTACTTC. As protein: CASSPGTGLKTQYF.

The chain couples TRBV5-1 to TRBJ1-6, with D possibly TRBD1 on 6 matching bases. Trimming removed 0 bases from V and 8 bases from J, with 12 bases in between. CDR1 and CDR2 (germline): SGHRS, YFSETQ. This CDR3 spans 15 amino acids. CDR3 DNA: TGCGCCAGCAGCTTGGACCCGGACAGTTATTCACCCCTCCACTTT. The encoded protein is CASSLDPDSYSPLHF.

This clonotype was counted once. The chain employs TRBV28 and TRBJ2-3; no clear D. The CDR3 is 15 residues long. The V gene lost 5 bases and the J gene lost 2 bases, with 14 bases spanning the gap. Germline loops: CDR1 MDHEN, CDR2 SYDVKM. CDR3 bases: TGTGCCAGCAGTACCCCGGGCTCCCACACAGATACGCAGTATTTT. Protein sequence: CASSTPGSHTDTQYF.

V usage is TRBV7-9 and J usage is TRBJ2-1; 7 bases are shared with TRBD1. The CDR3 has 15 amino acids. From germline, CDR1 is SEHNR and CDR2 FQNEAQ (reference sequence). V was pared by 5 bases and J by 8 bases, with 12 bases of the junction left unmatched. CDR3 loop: CASSLTGATIDEQFF. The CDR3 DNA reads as TGTGCCAGCAGCCTTACAGGGGCGACAATTGATGAGCAGTTCTTC.

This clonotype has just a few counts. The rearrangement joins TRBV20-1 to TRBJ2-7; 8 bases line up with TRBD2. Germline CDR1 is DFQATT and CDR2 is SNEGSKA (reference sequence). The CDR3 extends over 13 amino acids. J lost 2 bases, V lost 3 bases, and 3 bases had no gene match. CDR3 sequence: CSASGREAYEQYF. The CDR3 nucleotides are TGCAGTGCTAGCGGGCGGGAGGCCTACGAGCAGTACTTC.

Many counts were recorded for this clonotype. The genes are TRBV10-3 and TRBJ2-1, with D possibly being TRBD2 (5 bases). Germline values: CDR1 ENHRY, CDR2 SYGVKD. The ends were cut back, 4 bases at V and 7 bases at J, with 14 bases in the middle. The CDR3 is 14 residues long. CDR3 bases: TGTGCCATCAGTGGAATTGGCAGGAGGAATGAGCAGTTCTTC. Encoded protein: CAISGIGRRNEQFF.

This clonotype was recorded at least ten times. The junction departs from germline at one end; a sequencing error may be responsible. Here the CDR3 DNA reads TGCGCCAGCAGTTTGGGGACTAGCGGCACCGGGGAGCTGTTTTTT. Translating it yields CASSLGTSGTGELFF. This chain links TRBV5-1 with TRBJ2-2; 11 bases are a match to TRBD2. Per germline, CDR1 SGHRS and CDR2 YFSETQ. This CDR3 has 15 residues.

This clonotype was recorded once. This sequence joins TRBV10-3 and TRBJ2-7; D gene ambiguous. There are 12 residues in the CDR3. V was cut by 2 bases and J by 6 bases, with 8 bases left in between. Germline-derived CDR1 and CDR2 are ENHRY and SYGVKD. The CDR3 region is CAISERRIEQYF. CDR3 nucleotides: TGTGCCATCAGTGAGCGCCGAATCGAGCAGTACTTC.

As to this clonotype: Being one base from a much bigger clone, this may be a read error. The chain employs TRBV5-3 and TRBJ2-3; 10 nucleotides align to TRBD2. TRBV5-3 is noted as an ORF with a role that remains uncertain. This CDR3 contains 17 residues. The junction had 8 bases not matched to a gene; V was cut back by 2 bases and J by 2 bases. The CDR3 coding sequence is TGTGCCAGAAGCTTCACAGCACTAGCGGGATTCACAGATACGCAGTATTTT. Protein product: CARSFTALAGFTDTQYF.

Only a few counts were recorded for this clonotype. The CDR3 is CASSSSRVRAYYEQYF. The CDR3, as DNA: TGTGCCAGCAGCTCCTCTCGGGTCAGGGCGTACTACGAGCAGTACTTC. This chain joins TRBV7-8 and TRBJ2-7, with D perhaps TRBD1 (5 bases). The CDR3 loop spans 16 amino acids. Germline assignment: CDR1 SGHVS and CDR2 FQNEAQ. The V end lost 4 bases, the J end lost 3 bases, and 19 bases lay between the germline ends.

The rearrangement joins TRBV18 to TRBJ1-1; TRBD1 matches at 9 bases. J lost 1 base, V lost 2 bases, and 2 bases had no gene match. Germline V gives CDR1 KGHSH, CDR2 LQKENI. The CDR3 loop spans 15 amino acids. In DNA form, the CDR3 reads TGTGCCAGCTCACCAGGGACAGGGACGAACACTGAAGCTTTCTTT. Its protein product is CASSPGTGTNTEAFF.